This T cell receptor beta chain was obtained from a study of PD-L1 blockade in urothelial cancer. In this sample, this clone turned up a few times. Time point meaning: peripheral blood 6 weeks after treatment start. This CDR3 has 14 residues. In germline, CDR1 is SNHLY, CDR2 FYNNEI. V lost 4 bases to trimming and J lost 15 bases, with 22 bases between them. The assay was immunoSEQ multiplex PCR, and TCRdb's table has in-frame clones only and misses some. Altogether 48,000 or so clones are present, more than 80% being singletons, with the ten largest covering approximately 8.2%. The chain employs TRBV2 and TRBJ2-1; TRBD1 is a possible D gene (6 bases). The TCR sequence derives from a man in his 70s with urothelial cancer. Sequencing was performed on PBMCs, taken around atezolizumab (anti-PD-L1) treatment. CDR3 nucleotides: TGTGCCAGCAGTGGCTTAGCAGACAGGCCTCGAGGGTTCTTC. It specifies CASSGLADRPRGFF. Supplemented by reference TRBV2 and TRBJ2-1, the full variable domain reads EPEVTQTPSHQVTQMGQEVILRCVPISNHLYFYWYRQILGQKVEFLVSFYNNEISEKSEIFDDQFSVERPDGSNFTLKIRSTKLEDSAMYFCASSGLADRPRGFFGPGTRLTVL.